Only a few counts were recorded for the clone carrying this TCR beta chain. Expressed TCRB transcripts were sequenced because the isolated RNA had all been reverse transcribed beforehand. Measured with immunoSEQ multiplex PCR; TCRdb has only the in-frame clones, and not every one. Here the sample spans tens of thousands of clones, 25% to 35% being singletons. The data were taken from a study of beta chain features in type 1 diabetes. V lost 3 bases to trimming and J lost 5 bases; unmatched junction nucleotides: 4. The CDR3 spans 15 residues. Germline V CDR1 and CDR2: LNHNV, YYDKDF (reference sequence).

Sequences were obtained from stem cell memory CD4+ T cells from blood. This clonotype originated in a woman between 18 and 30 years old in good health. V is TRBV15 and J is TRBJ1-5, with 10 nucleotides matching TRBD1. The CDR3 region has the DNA TGTGCCACCAGCAGGACAGGGGGCGCGGATCAGCCCCAGCATTTT. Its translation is CATSRTGGADQPQHF.